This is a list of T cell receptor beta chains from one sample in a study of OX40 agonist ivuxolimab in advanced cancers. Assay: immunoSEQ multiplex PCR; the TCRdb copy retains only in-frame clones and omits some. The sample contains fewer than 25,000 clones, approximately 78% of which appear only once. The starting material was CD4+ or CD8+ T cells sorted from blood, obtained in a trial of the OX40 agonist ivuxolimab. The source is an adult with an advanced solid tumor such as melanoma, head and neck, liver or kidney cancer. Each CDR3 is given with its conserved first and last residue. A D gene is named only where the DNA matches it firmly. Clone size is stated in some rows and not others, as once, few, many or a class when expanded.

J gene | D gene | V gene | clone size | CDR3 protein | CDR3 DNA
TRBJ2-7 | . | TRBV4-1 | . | CASSQRTPAYEQYF | TGCGCCAGCAGCCAACGAACACCGGCCTACGAGCAGTACTTC
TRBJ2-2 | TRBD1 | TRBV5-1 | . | CASSGAFRGLSGELFF | TGCGCCAGCAGCGGCGCCTTCAGGGGGCTTAGCGGGGAGCTGTTTTTT
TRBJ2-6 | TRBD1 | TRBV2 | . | CASLIRDRSGANVLTF | TGTGCCAGCTTGATCCGGGACAGGTCTGGGGCCAACGTCCTGACTTTC
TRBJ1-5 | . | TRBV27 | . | CASSSRGWPQHF | TGTGCCAGCTCGAGCCGTGGTTGGCCCCAGCATTTT
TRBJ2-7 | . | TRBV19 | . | CASSTGTPTYEQYF | TGTGCCAGTAGTACCGGGACACCCACCTACGAGCAGTACTTC
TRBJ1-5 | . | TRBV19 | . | CASSITISWNQPQHF | TGTGCCAGTAGCATTACGATCTCCTGGAATCAGCCCCAGCATTTT
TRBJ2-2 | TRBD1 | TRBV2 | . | CASRGTGGNTGELFF | TGTGCCAGCAGGGGGACAGGGGGCAACACCGGGGAGCTGTTTTTT
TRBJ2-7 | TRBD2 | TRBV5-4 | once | CASSLIAGGRYEQYF | TGTGCCAGCAGCTTAATAGCGGGGGGCCGGTACGAGCAGTACTTC
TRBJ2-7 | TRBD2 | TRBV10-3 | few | CATKAGGISYEQYF | TGTGCCACCAAAGCGGGGGGCATCTCCTACGAGCAGTACTTC
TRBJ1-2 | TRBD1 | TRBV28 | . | CASSLGPFSGQGLRSGGYTF | TGTGCCAGCAGCCTAGGCCCCTTCTCGGGACAGGGGCTACGATCGGGGGGCTACACCTTC
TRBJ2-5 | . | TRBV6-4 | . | CASSDSSPGRGTTGETQYF | TGTGCCAGCAGTGACTCGAGTCCTGGGCGCGGGACGACCGGAGAGACCCAGTACTTC
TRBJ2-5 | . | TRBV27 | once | CASSLLGRSKETQYF | TGTGCCAGCAGTTTATTGGGCAGAAGCAAAGAGACCCAGTACTTC
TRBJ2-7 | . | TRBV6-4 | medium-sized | CASSETESSYEQYF | TGTGCCAGCAGTGAAACGGAGAGCTCCTACGAGCAGTACTTC
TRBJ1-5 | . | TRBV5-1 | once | CASSRIGGPNQPQHF | TGCGCCAGCAGCCGAATTGGTGGCCCCAATCAGCCCCAGCATTTT
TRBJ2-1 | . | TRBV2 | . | CASSKLERADEQFF | TGTGCCAGCAGTAAACTCGAACGGGCGGATGAGCAGTTCTTC
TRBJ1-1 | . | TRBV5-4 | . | CASSLGQIEAFF | TGTGCCAGCAGCTTGGGCCAGATTGAAGCTTTCTTT
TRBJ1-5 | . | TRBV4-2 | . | CASSQGEYSINQPQHF | TGTGCCAGCAGCCAAGGGGAATACAGTATCAATCAGCCCCAGCATTTT
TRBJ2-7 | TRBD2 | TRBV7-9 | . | CASSNSRTSGSYEQYF | TGTGCCAGCAGCAATAGTAGGACTAGCGGGAGCTACGAGCAGTACTTC
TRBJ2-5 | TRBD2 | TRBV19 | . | CASSIDQRGDQETQYF | TGTGCCAGTAGTATAGATCAGCGGGGGGACCAAGAGACCCAGTACTTC
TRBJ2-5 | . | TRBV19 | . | CASSISGETQYF | TGTGCCAGTAGTATAAGCGGTGAGACCCAGTACTTC
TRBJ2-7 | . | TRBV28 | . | CASSLDRRPYEQYF | TGTGCCAGCAGTCTGGACAGACGACCCTACGAGCAGTACTTC
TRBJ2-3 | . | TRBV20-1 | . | CSAPSDTQYF | TGCAGTGCTCCCTCAGATACGCAGTATTTT
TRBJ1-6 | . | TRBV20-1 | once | CSANHSPLHF | TGCAGTGCTAATCATTCACCCCTCCACTTT
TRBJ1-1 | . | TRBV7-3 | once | CASSLHQGNTEAFF | TGTGCCAGCAGCTTACATCAGGGGAACACTGAAGCTTTCTTT
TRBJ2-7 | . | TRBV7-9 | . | CASSGSLRQGPNLFYEQYF | TGTGCCAGCAGCGGATCGCTCAGGCAGGGACCCAATTTATTCTACGAGCAGTACTTC
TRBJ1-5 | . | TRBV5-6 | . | CASSSQEGPSNQPQHF | TGTGCCAGCAGCTCCCAGGAGGGCCCAAGCAATCAGCCCCAGCATTTT
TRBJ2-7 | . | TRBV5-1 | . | CASSTELYEQYF | TGCGCCAGCAGCACCGAACTTTACGAGCAGTACTTC
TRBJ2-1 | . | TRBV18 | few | CASQVGDEQFF | TGTGCCAGCCAGGTCGGGGATGAGCAGTTCTTC
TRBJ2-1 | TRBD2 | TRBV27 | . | CASSITSSGGSLYNEQFF | TGTGCCAGCAGTATCACATCTAGCGGGGGTTCCCTCTACAATGAGCAGTTCTTC
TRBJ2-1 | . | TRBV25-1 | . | CASSDLDYNEQFF | TGTGCCAGCAGTGATCTGGATTACAATGAGCAGTTCTTC
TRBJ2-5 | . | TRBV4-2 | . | CASSITYQETQYF | TGTGCCAGCAGCATAACCTACCAAGAGACCCAGTACTTC
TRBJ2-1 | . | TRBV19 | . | CASSIVSNNEQFF | TGTGCCAGTAGTATAGTATCTAACAATGAGCAGTTCTTC
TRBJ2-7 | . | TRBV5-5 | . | CASSSTDPYEQYF | TGTGCCAGCAGCTCGACAGATCCCTACGAGCAGTACTTC
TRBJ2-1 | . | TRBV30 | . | CAWSSWDNEQFF | TGTGCCTGGAGTTCTTGGGACAATGAGCAGTTCTTC
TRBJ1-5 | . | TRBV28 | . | CASSLAHWRGEDQPQHF | TGTGCCAGCAGTTTAGCGCATTGGAGAGGGGAGGATCAGCCCCAGCATTTT
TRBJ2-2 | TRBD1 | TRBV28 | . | CASSPPTRGRTGELFF | TGTGCCAGCAGTCCCCCGACCAGGGGGCGCACCGGGGAGCTGTTTTTT
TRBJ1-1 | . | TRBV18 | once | CASSPPRGGGLGTEAFF | TGTGCCAGCTCACCACCACGAGGGGGAGGCTTGGGCACTGAAGCTTTCTTT
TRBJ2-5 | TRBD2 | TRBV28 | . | CASSPATSENQETQYF | TGTGCCAGCAGTCCCGCGACTAGCGAGAACCAAGAGACCCAGTACTTC
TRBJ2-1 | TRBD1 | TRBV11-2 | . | CASSRTGGSEQFF | TGTGCCAGCAGCCGTACAGGGGGCAGTGAGCAGTTCTTC
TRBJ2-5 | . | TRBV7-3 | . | CASSLSGETQYF | TGTGCCAGCAGCTTATCCGGGGAGACCCAGTACTTC
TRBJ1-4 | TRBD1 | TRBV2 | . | CATRRDRDEKLFF | TGTGCCACCCGCCGGGACAGGGATGAAAAACTGTTTTTT
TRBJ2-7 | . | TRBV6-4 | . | CASSLQGLAYEQYF | TGTGCCAGCAGTTTACAGGGACTCGCCTACGAGCAGTACTTC
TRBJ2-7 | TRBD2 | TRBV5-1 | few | CASSFGGGGKEQYF | TGCGCCAGCAGCTTTGGCGGGGGAGGTAAAGAGCAGTACTTC
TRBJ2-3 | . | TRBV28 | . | CASSPLLLVTDTQYF | TGTGCCAGCAGCCCTCTTCTGTTGGTCACAGATACGCAGTATTTT
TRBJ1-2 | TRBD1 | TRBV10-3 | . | CAISDPGTGDYGYTF | TGTGCCATCAGTGACCCCGGGACAGGGGATTATGGCTACACCTTC
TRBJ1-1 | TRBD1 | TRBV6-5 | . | CASSYDGTGVYTEAFF | TGTGCCAGCAGTTATGATGGGACAGGGGTTTACACTGAAGCTTTCTTT
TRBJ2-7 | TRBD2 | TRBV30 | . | CAWRVAGVGREQYF | TGTGCCTGGAGGGTAGCGGGAGTGGGTCGGGAGCAGTACTTC
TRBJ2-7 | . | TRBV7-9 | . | CASSLVASYEQYF | TGTGCCAGCAGCTTAGTCGCCAGCTACGAGCAGTACTTC
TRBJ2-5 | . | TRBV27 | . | CASSFSGEGETQYF | TGTGCCAGCAGTTTCTCGGGGGAAGGGGAGACCCAGTACTTC
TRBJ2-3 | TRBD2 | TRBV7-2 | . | CASSSFIAGVTDTQYF | TGTGCCAGCAGCTCCTTTATAGCGGGAGTCACAGATACGCAGTATTTT